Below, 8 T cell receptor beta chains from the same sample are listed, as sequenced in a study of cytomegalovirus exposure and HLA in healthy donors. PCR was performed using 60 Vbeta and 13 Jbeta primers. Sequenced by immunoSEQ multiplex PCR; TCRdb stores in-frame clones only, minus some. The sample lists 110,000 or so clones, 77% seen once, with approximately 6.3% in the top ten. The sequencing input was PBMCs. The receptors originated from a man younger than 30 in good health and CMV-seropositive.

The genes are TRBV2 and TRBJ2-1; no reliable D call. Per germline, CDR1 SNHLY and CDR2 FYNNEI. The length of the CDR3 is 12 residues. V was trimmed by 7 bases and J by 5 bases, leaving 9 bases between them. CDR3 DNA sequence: TGTGCCAGCACGAGGAGCAACAATGAGCAGTTCTTC. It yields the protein CASTRSNNEQFF.

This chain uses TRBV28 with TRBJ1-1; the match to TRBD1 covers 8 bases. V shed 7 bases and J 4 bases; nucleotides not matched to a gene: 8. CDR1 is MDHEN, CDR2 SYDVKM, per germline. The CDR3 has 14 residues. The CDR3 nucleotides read TGTGCCAGCATAGAACAGGGGGAAGGCACTGAAGCTTTCTTT. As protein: CASIEQGEGTEAFF.

The CDR3: CASSYGADRALYGYTF. Here the CDR3 DNA reads TGTGCCAGCAGCTATGGAGCGGACAGGGCCCTCTATGGCTACACCTTC. The V gene is TRBV5-4, the J gene TRBJ1-2, with 8 bases that match TRBD1. The CDR3 extends over 16 amino acids. Germline trimming cut 3 bases from V and 4 bases from J; bases unmatched to any gene: 11. CDR1 is SGHNT, CDR2 YYREEE, per germline (reference sequence).

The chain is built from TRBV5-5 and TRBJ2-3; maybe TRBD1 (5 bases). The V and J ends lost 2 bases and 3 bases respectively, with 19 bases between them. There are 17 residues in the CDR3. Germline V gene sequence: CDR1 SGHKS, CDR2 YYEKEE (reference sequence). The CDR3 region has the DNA TGTGCCAGCAGCTTTGGTAGGAATCAGGGTTCGACAGATACGCAGTATTTT. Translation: CASSFGRNQGSTDTQYF.

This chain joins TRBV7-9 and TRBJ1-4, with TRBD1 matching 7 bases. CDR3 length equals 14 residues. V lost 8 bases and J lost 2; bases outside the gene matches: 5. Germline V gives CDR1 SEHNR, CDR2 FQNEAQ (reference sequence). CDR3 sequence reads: CASAEGATNEKLFF. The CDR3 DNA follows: TGTGCCAGCGCCGAGGGGGCGACTAATGAAAAACTGTTTTTT.

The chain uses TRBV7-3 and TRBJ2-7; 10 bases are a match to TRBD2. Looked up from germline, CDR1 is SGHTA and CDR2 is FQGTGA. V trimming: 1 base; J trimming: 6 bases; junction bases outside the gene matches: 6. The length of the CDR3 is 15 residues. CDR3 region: CASSLKGGLAVEQYF. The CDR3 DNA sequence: TGTGCCAGCAGCTTAAAGGGAGGACTAGCGGTCGAGCAGTACTTC.

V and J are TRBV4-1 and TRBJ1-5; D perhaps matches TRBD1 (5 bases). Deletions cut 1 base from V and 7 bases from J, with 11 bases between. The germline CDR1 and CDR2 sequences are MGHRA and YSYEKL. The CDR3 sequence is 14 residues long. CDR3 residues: CASSQVGGNQPQHF. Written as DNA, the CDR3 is TGCGCCAGCAGCCAAGTGGGGGGGAACCAGCCCCAGCATTTT.

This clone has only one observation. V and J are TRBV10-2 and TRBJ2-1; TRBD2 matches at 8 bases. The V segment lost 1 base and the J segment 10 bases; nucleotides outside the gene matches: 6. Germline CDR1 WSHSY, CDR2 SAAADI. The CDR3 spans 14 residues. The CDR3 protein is CASSELVAGQEQFF. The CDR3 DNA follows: TGCGCCAGCAGTGAGTTAGTAGCGGGGCAGGAGCAGTTCTTC.